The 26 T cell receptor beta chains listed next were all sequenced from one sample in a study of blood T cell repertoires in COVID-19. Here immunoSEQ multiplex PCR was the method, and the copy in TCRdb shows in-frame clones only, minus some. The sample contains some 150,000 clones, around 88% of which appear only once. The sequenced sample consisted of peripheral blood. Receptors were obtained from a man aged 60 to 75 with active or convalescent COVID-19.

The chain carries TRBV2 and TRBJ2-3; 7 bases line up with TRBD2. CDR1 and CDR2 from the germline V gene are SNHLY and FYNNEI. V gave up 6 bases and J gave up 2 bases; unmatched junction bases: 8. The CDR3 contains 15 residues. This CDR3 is CASSSQSGATDTQYF. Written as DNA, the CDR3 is TGTGCCAGCAGCAGCCAGAGCGGGGCCACAGATACGCAGTATTTT.

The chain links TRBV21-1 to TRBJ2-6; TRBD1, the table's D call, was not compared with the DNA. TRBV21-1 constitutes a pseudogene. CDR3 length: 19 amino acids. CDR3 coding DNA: TGTGCCAGCAGCAATAATTCCGGACAGGGGGTGTTCGGTGACAACGTCCTGACTTTC. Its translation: CASSNNSGQGVFGDNVLTF.

This chain's CDR3 is CASRGDSGNTIYF. CDR3 coding DNA: TGTGCCAGCAGAGGAGACTCTGGAAACACCATATATTTT. The chain is built from TRBV21-1 and TRBJ1-3. TRBV21-1 corresponds to a pseudogene. This CDR3 contains 13 residues.

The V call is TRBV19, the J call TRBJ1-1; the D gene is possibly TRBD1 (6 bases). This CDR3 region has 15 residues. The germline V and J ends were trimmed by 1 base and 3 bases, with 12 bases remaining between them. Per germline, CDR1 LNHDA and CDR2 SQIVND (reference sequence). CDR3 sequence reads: CASSIGGGVDTEAFF. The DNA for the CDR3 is TGTGCCAGTAGTATAGGAGGGGGAGTGGACACTGAAGCTTTCTTT.

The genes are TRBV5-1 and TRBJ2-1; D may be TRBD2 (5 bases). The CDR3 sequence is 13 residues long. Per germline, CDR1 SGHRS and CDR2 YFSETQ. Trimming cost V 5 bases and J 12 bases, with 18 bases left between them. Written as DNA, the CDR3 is TGCGCCAGCAGGTCGGACTTGGTTGGGGTGCAGTTCTTC. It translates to CASRSDLVGVQFF.

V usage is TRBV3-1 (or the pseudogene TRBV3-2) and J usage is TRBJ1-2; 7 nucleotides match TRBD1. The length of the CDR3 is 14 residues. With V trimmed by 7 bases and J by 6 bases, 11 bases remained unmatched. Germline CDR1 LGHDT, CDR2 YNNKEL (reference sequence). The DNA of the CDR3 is TGTGCCAGCAACCCGCAGGGGGTAGACGATGGCTACACCTTC. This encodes CASNPQGVDDGYTF.

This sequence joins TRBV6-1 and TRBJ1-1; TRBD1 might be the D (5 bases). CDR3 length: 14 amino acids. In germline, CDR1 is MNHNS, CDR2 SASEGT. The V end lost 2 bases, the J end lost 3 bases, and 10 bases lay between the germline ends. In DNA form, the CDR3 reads TGTGCCAGCAGTGAATCGGGGGGGTACACTGAAGCTTTCTTT. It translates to CASSESGGYTEAFF.

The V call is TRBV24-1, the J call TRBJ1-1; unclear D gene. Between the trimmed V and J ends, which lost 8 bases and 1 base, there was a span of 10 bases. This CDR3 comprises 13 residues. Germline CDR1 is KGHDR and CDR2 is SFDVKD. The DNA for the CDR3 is TGTGCCACCACACGGGCGGGGAACACTGAAGCTTTCTTT. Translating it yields CATTRAGNTEAFF.

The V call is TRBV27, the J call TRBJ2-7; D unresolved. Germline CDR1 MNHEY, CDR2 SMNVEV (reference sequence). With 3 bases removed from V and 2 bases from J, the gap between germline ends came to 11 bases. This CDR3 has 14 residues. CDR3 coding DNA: TGTGCCAGCAGTTTCCAGGCGACAACCTACGAGCAGTACTTC. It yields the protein CASSFQATTYEQYF.

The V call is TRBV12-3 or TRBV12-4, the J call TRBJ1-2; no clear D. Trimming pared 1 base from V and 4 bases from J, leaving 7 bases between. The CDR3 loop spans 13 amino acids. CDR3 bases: TGTGCCAGCAGTTTAGAAGGAGCCTATGGCTACACCTTC. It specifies CASSLEGAYGYTF.

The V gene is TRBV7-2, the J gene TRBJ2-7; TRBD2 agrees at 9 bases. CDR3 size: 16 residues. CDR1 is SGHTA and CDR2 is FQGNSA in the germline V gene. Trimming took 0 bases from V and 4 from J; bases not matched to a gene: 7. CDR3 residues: CASSLASAGGIYEQYF. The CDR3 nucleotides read TGTGCCAGCAGCTTAGCGTCGGCGGGGGGGATTTACGAGCAGTACTTC.

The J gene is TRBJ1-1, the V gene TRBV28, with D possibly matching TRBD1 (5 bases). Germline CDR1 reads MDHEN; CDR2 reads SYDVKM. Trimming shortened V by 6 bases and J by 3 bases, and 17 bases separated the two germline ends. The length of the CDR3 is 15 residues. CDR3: CASSFTGEGYTEAFF. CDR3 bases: TGTGCCAGCAGCTTTACGGGGGAGGGTTACACTGAAGCTTTCTTT.

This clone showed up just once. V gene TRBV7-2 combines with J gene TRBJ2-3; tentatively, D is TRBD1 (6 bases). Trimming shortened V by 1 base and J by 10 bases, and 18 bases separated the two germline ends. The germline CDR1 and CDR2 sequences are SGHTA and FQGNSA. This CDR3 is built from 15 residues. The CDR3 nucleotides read TGTGCCAGCAGCTTAGTGCCAGGGGCTCGCACCGCGCAGTATTTT. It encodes CASSLVPGARTAQYF.

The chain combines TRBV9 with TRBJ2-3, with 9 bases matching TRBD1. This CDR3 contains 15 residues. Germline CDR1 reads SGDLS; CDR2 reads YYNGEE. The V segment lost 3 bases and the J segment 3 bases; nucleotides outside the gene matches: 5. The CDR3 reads CASSAGQGSTDTQYF. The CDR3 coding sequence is TGTGCCAGCAGCGCCGGACAGGGGAGTACAGATACGCAGTATTTT.

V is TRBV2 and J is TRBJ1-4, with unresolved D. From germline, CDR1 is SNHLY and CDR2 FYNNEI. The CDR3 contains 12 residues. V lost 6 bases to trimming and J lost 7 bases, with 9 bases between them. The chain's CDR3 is CASSASGEKLFF. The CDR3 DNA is TGTGCCAGCAGCGCCTCGGGTGAAAAACTGTTTTTT.

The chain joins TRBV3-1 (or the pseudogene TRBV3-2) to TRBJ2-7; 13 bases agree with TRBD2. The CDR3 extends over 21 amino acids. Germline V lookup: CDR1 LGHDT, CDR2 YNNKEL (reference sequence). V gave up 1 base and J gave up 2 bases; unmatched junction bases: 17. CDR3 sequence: CASSQGVVGELLAGGPYEQYF. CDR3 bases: TGTGCCAGCAGCCAAGGGGTTGTGGGGGAATTACTAGCGGGAGGGCCCTACGAGCAGTACTTC.

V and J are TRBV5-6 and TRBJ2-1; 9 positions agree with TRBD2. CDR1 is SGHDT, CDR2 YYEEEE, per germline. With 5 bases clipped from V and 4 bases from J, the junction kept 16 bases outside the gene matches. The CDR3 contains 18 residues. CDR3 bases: TGTGCCAGCAGTCTCAAGGGCCAAGCGGGAGGTTGGTACAATGAGCAGTTCTTC. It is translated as CASSLKGQAGGWYNEQFF.

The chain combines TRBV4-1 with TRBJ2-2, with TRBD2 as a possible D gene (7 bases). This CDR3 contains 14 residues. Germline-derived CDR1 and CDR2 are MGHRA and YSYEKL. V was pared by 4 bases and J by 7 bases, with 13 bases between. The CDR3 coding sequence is TGCGCCAGCAGCCGATTAGGGGGGGTCGGGGAGCTGTTTTTT. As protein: CASSRLGGVGELFF.

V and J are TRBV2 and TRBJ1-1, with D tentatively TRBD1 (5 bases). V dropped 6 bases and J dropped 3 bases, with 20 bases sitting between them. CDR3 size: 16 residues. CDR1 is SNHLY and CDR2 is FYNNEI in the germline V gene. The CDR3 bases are TGTGCCAGCAGGGGGGGATCGAACATTATGGACACTGAAGCTTTCTTT. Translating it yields CASRGGSNIMDTEAFF.

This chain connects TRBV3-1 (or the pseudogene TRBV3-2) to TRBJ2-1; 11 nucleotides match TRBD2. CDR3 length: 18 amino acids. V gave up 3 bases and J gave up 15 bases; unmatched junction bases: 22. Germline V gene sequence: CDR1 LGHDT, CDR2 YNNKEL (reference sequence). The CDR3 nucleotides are TGTGCCAGCAGCCAGGACCGGACGGGACTAGCGGAACCCTATGGGCCGTTCTTC. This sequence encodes CASSQDRTGLAEPYGPFF.

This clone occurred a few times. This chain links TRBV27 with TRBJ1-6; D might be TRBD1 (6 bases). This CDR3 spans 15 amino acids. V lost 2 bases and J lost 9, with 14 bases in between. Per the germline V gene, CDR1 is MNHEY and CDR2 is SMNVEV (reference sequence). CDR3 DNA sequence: TGTGCCAGCAGTTTAGATGCCAGGGGCAGTTCACCCCTCCACTTT. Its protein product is CASSLDARGSSPLHF.

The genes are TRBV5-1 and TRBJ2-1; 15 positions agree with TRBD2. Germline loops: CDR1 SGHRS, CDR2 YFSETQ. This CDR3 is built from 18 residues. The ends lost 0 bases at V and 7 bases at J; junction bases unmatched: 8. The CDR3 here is CASSLGTSGRARGNEQFF. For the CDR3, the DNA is TGCGCCAGCAGCTTGGGGACTAGCGGGAGGGCCAGGGGAAATGAGCAGTTCTTC.

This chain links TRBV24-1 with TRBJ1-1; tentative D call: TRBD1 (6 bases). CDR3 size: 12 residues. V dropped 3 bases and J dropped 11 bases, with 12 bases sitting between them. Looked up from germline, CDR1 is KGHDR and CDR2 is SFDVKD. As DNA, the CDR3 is TGTGCCACCAGTGATGCCGGGACACGTGCTTTCTTT. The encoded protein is CATSDAGTRAFF.

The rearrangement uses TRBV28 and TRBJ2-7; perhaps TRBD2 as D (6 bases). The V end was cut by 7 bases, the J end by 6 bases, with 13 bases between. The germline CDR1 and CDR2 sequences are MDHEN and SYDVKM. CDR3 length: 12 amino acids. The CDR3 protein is CASNTPEGEQYF. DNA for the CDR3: TGTGCCAGCAACACCCCGGAGGGCGAGCAGTACTTC.

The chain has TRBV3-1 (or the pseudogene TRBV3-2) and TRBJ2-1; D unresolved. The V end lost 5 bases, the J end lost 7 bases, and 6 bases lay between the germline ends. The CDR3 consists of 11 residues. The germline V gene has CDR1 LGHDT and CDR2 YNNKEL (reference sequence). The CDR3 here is CASSFMNEQFF. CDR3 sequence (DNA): TGTGCCAGCAGCTTTATGAATGAGCAGTTCTTC.

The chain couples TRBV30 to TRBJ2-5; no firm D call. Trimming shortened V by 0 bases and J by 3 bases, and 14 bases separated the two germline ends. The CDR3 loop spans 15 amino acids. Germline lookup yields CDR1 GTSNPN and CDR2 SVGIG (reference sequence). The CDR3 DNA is TGTGCCTGGAGTGTACACTCTAGTGCCGAAGAGACCCAGTACTTC. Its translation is CAWSVHSSAEETQYF.